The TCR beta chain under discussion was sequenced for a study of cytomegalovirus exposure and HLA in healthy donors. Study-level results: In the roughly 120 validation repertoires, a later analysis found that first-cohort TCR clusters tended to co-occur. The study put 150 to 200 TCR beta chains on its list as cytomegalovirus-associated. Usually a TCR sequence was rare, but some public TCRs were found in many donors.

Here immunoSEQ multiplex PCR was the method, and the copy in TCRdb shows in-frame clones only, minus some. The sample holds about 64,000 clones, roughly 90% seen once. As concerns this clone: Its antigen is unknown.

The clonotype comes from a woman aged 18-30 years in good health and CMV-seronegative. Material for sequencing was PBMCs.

The CDR3 coding sequence is TGTGCCAGCAGCTTGCAGACAGGGATAGGGTCCGAGCAGTACTTC. Its protein product is CASSLQTGIGSEQYF. This chain links TRBV7-6 with TRBJ2-7; 7 nucleotides align to TRBD1. In germline, CDR1 is SGHVS, CDR2 FNYEAQ. The V gene end was trimmed by 3 bases and the J gene end by 6 bases; junction bases not matched to a gene: 11. The CDR3 extends over 15 amino acids.